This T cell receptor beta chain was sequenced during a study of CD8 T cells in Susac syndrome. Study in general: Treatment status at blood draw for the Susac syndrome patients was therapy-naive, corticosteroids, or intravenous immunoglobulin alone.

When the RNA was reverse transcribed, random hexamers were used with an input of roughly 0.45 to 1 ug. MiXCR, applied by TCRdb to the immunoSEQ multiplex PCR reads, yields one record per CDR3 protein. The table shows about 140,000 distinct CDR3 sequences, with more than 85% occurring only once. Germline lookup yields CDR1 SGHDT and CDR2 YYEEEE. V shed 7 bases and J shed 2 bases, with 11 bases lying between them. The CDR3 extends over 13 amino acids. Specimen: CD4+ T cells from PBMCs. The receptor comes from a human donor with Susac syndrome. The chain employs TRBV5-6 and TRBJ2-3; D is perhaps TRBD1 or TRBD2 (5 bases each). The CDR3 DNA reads TGTGCCAGCGGGACCCAAATCACAGATACGCAGTATTTT. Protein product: CASGTQITDTQYF.